Listed below are T cell receptor beta chains from one sample, sequenced in a study of control samples from healthy donors and cancer patients. The assay was immunoSEQ multiplex PCR, and TCRdb's table has in-frame clones only and misses some. The sample shows 170,000 or so clones, roughly 92% of them seen only once. Specimen: blood. The receptors shown here come from a woman aged 18-29 years in good health. CDR3s include the opening cysteine and the closing phenylalanine or tryptophan.

>TRBV7-9
CASSLKFAGPEQYF
>TRBV27
CASRWGPEAFF
>TRBV19
CASRGVRGRGGTEAFF
>TRBV3-1/TRBV3-2
CASSQGALNTEAFF
>TRBV12-5
CASGLGPANYGYTF
>TRBV7-9
CASSFASGTYFAYNEQFF
>TRBV5-6
CASSKTGVTGYTF
>TRBV6-4
CASSENRGRNEQFF
>TRBV4-1
CASSQGGGGDYGYTF
>TRBV2
CASRDGGVGYTF
>TRBV19
CASSRRQEYITGELFF
>TRBV19
CASSTRDGSYEQYF
>TRBV4-2
CASSQVAAPYEQYF
>TRBV29-1
CSVADRGNQPQHF
>TRBV6-6
CASSSRGEQYF
>TRBV3-1/TRBV3-2
CASSWSAGAKPFYNEQFF
>TRBV3-1/TRBV3-2
CASSQYGVPAQETQYF
>TRBV16
CASSQSKLAGHNEQFF
>TRBV4-2
CASSQDSGQPQHF
>TRBV3-1/TRBV3-2
CASSQGGLQETQYF
>TRBV5-4
CASSPSGSSYNEQFF
>TRBV19
CASSMTGGFYNSPLHF
>TRBV6-5
CASKDGPGNTEAFF
>TRBV6-4
CASSEGTGPNEKLFF
>TRBV9
CASSTRGADTQYF
>TRBV5-6
CASSLGGNYGYTF
>TRBV18
CASSPGPITFTNTEAFF